This T cell receptor beta chain was identified in a study of CD4+ T cells in melanoma (dated by TCRdb to 2021 to 2024). As for the study more broadly: The study investigated neoantigen-specific CD4+ T cells in human melanoma.

Paper-wide results and their limitations: Neoantigen-specific CD4+ T cells were reported to be correlated with the function of CD8+ T cells, macrophages and B cells. Diverse differentiation states were reported to be shown by neoantigen-specific CD4+ T cells in melanoma.

Concerning this clone: Its antigen has not been determined. The input lacks base qualities; no much larger clone sits a single base away.

Patients with melanoma were used as donors. V loses 2 bases of germline sequence and J loses 5 bases, and the interval between the two ends is 21 bases. Taken from the germline V gene (reference sequence), the CDR1 and CDR2 loops are GTSNPN and SVGIG. Measured from the cysteine to the phenylalanine, the CDR3 is 16 residues long. The CDR3 DNA has 48 bases and is translated from base 1. The library was generated by the immunoSEQ multiplex PCR assay. TCRdb took this table from immuneACCESS and kept in-frame rearrangements with V and J called. Such tables lack part of the clones; where checked against another copy, unresolved V genes explain under half of the gap, and the rest is unexplained. Here the sample has roughly 9,600 clones; 73% occur a single time. Approximately 25% of the sample is held by the ten biggest clonotypes.

Sequenced: cells from a culture (not recorded whether cultured in vitro). This clonotype was sampled from a human donor with melanoma. The chain is assembled from TRBV30 and TRBJ1-1, with the D gene call left open. DNA sequence: TGTGCCTGGAGTCCCTTGGGTCCGCGGGTCTGGACTGAAGCTTTCTTT. This is translated as CAWSPLGPRVWTEAFF. With all but the CDR3 taken from the reference TRBV30 and TRBJ1-1 genes, the full variable domain is: SQTIHQWPATLVQPVGSPLSLECTVEGTSNPNLYWYRQAAGRGLQLLFYSVGIGQISSEVPQNLSASRPQDRQFILSSKKLLLSDSGFYLCAWSPLGPRVWTEAFFGQGTRLTVV.